There are a few counts of the clone carrying this T cell receptor (beta chain). Its specificity is unknown. The data were taken from a study of CD8 T cells in ankylosing spondylitis. As the method for making TCR beta libraries, quantitative 5'-RACE with molecular barcodes was used. TCRdb recomputed calls from the 5' RACE reads with MiXCR, one row per CDR3 protein. Here the sample spans 350,000 to 550,000 distinct CDR3 sequences, 25% to 30% being singletons. This CDR3 has 13 amino acids. Trimming removed 4 bases from V and 1 base from J, with 9 bases in between. Looked up from germline, CDR1 is SQVTM and CDR2 is ANQGSEA. General observations from the study: In ankylosing spondylitis blood, a motif of fewer than 10 highly homologous TCR beta variants appeared characteristic.

The V gene is TRBV29-1, the J gene TRBJ2-3, with D hard to call. Specimen: blood, either unsorted or a sorted T cell fraction (not recorded which). This receptor was identified in a male donor with ankylosing spondylitis. The CDR3 coding sequence is TGCAGCGTTGTACGCAGTGGCACAGATACGCAGTATTTT. Its protein is CSVVRSGTDTQYF.